This record concerns one TCR beta chain sequence. The method was immunoSEQ multiplex PCR; TCRdb's version includes in-frame clones alone and lacks a portion of them. The sample holds 40,000 to 45,000 clones, roughly 82% seen once. CDR1 SGHTA and CDR2 FQGTGA come from the germline V gene. With 4 bases clipped from V and 0 bases from J, the junction kept 11 bases outside the gene matches. This CDR3 has 20 residues. The source of the sample is a study of PD-L1 blockade in urothelial cancer. The chain carries TRBV7-3 and TRBJ2-1, with 14 bases lining up with TRBD2. The source of this sequence is a man in his sixties or seventies with urothelial cancer. The input for sequencing was PBMCs, taken around atezolizumab (anti-PD-L1) treatment. CDR3 sequence reads: CASSSGLAGATKHSYNEQFF. In nucleotides, the CDR3 is TGTGCCAGCAGCTCGGGACTAGCGGGAGCCACGAAGCACTCCTACAATGAGCAGTTCTTC.